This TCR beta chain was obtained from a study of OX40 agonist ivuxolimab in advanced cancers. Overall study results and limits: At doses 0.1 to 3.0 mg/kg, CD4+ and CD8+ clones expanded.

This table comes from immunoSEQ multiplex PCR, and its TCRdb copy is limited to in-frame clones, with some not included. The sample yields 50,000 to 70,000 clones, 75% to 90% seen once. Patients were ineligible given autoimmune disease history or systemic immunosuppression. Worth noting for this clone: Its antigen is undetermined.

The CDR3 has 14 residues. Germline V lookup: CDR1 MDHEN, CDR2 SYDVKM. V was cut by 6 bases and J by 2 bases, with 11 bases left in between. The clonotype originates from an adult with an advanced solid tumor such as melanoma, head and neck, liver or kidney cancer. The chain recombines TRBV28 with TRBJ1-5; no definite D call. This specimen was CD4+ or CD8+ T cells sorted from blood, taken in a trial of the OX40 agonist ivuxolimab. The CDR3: CASRDISGNQPQHF. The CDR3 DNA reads TGTGCCAGCAGAGACATAAGCGGCAATCAGCCCCAGCATTTT.